This TCR beta chain was recovered during a study of blood T cell repertoires in COVID-19. Whole-study context: T cells, B-cell-depleted T cells, or PBMCs provided the cDNA or gDNA that served as material.

Only in-frame clones appear in the TCRdb table, and some are missing; sequencing was by immunoSEQ multiplex PCR. The sample includes about 260,000 clones, approximately 85% of them seen just once. The CDR3 contains 15 residues. With 1 base removed from V and 0 bases from J, the gap between germline ends came to 13 bases. The V gene's germline CDR1 is GTSNPN and CDR2 SVGIG (reference sequence). The chain uses TRBV30 and TRBJ2-7, with a possible D match to TRBD1 (6 bases). The clonotype was recovered from a human donor in a cohort sampled during active COVID-19. Sequenced sample: peripheral blood. Here the CDR3 DNA reads TGTGCCTGGAGTGGACAGGTTTCTAGCTCCTACGAGCAGTACTTC. Protein product: CAWSGQVSSSYEQYF.